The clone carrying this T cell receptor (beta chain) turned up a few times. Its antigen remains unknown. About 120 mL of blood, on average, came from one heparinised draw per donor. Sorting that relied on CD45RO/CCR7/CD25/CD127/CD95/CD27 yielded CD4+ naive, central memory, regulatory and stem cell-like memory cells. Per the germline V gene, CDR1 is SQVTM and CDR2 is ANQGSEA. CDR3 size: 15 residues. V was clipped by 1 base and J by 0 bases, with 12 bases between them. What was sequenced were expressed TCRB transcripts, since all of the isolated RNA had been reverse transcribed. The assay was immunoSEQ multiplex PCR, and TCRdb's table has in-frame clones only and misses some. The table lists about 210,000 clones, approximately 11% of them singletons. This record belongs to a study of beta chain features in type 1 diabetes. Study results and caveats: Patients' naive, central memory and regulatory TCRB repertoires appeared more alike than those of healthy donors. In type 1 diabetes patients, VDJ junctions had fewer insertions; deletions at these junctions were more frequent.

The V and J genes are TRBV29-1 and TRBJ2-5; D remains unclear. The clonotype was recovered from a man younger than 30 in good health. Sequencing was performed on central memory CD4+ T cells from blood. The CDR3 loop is CSVEGVKGHQETQYF. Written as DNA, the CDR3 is TGCAGCGTTGAAGGGGTAAAGGGCCACCAAGAGACCCAGTACTTC.